This T cell receptor beta chain was captured by sequencing in a study of T cell responses to AZD1222 COVID-19 vaccine. Findings and limits, study-wide: A reported finding is that nearly half of spike-specific TCRs target unmutated variant regions. The breadth and depth of Spike-specific TCRs increased once two AZD1222 doses had been given. Clonal diversity may have been underestimated, and the donors were mostly white British, with more females than males. At baseline, seropositivity was found in only a handful of AZD1222 recipients.

TCRdb keeps only in-frame clones here, not all; method: immunoSEQ multiplex PCR. The data hold roughly 80,000 clones, with around 90% observed a single time. Germline lookup yields CDR1 SGHNT and CDR2 YENEEA. V lost 5 bases and J lost 2, with 15 bases in between. The CDR3 totals 16 residues. Remarks on this clone: The antigen is undetermined.

The sequencing used peripheral blood, collected on day 0 of AZD1222 vaccination. The chain has TRBV11-3 and TRBJ2-2; the D gene could be TRBD1 or TRBD2 (5 bases each). The receptor was isolated from an adult in good health. Here the CDR3 DNA reads TGTGCCAGCAGCATTTCCGGGACGGTCAACACCGGGGAGCTGTTTTTT. This sequence encodes CASSISGTVNTGELFF.